This T cell receptor beta chain was captured by sequencing in a study of shared clonotypes between healthy human individuals. General observations from the study: Estimated clonotype richness was generally higher in naive than memory subsets.

This clone was detected ten times or more. What it binds is not known. The germline V gene encodes CDR1 LGHNA and CDR2 YNFKEQ. The CDR3 contains 13 residues. V dropped 8 bases and J dropped 2; count of bases not matched to a gene: 3. Each sorted subset replicate got 200 ng genomic DNA, tens of thousands of genomes. The table came from immunoSEQ multiplex PCR; TCRdb's copy has only in-frame clones and leaves some out. This repertoire shows hundreds of thousands of clones, around 73% found once; its top ten account for around 1.7%. The sequencing input was memory CD4+ T cells sorted from blood. This sample's subset: CD45RA-negative fraction. The receptor comes from a woman aged 25 to 39 in good health. This chain uses TRBV4-2 with TRBJ2-7; 10 nucleotides match TRBD2. This CDR3 reads CASGAGGPYEQYF. DNA of the CDR3: TGTGCCAGCGGAGCGGGAGGGCCCTACGAGCAGTACTTC.